This TCR beta chain came from a study of blood T cells in healthy people across ages. PCR was performed a second time for 7 to 11 cycles using a sample-barcoded 5' primer and a J-beta primer mix. Every sample gave at least 2.5 million paired-end reads containing CDR3. One entry per CDR3 protein results from TCRdb running MiXCR on the 5' RACE reads. Among around 1.5 million distinct CDR3 sequences listed, about 43% were seen once. J was trimmed by 3 bases and V by 0 bases; bases with no gene match: 5. The germline V gene has CDR1 KGHSH and CDR2 LQKENI. The CDR3 contains 15 residues. Sequenced input: blood. The chain links TRBV18 to TRBJ2-7; TRBD1 matches 7 bases. The receptor was isolated from a woman between 18 and 29 years old in good health. The CDR3 protein is CASSPPGQAGYEQYF. The CDR3 DNA follows: TGTGCCAGCTCACCACCCGGACAGGCGGGCTACGAGCAGTACTTC.